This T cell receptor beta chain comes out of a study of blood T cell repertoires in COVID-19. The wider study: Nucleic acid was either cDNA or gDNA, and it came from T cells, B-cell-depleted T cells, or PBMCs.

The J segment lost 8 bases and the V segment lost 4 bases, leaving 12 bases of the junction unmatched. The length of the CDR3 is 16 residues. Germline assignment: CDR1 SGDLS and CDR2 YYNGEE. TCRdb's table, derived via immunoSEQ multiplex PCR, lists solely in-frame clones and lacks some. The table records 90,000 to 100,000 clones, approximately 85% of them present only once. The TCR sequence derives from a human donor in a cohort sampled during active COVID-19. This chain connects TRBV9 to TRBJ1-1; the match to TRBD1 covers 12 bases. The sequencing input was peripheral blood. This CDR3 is CASSPAGTGGIGEAFF. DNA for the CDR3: TGTGCCAGCAGCCCAGCCGGGACAGGGGGCATTGGGGAAGCTTTCTTT.